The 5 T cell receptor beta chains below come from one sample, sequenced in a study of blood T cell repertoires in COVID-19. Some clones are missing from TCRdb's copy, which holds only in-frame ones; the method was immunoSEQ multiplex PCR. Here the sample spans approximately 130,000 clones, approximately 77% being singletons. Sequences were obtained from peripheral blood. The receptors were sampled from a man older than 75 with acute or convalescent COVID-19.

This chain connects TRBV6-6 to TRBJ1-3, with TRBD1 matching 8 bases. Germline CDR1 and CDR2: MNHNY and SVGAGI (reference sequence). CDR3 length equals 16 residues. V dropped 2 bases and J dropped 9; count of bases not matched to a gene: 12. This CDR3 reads CASSYPPGQDSGTIYF. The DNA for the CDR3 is TGTGCCAGCAGTTACCCTCCGGGACAGGACAGCGGCACCATATATTTT.

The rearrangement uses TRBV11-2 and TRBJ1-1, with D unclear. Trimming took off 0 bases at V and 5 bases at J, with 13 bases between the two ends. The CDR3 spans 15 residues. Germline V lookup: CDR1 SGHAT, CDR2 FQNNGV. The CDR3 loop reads CASSLDSGRWTEAFF. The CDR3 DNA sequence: TGTGCCAGCAGCTTAGATAGCGGGAGGTGGACTGAAGCTTTCTTT. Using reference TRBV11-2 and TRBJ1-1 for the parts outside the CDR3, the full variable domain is EAGVAQSPRYKIIEKRQSVAFWCNPISGHATLYWYQQILGQGPKLLIQFQNNGVVDDSQLPKDRFSAERLKGVDSTLKIQPAKLEDSAVYLCASSLDSGRWTEAFFGQGTRLTVV.

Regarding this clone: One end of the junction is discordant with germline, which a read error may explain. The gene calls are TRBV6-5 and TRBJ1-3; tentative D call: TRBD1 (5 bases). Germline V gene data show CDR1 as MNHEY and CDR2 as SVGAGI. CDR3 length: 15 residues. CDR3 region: CTSSYSRAEGNTIYF. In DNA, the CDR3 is TGTACCAGCAGTTACAGCAGGGCAGAAGGAAACACCATATATTTT.

CDR3 amino acids: CASSLGDRVARNSYNEQFF. CDR3 bases: TGTGCCAGCAGCTTAGGGGACAGGGTCGCCCGAAACTCCTACAATGAGCAGTTCTTC. The gene calls are TRBV11-2 and TRBJ2-1; TRBD1 matches at 9 bases. Germline values: CDR1 SGHAT, CDR2 FQNNGV. The trim removed 1 base at V and 0 bases at J, leaving 10 bases unmatched. This CDR3 is 19 amino acids long. The whole variable domain, filled in from reference TRBV11-2 and TRBJ2-1, reads EAGVAQSPRYKIIEKRQSVAFWCNPISGHATLYWYQQILGQGPKLLIQFQNNGVVDDSQLPKDRFSAERLKGVDSTLKIQPAKLEDSAVYLCASSLGDRVARNSYNEQFFGPGTRLTVL.

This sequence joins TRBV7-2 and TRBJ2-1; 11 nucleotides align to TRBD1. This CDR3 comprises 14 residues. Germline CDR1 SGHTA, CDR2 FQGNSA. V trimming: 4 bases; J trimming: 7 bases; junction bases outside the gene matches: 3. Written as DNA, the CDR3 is TGTGCCAGCAGCTGGGGGGACAGGGGGAATGAGCAGTTCTTC. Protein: CASSWGDRGNEQFF.